This passage covers 30 T cell receptor beta chains from one sample sequenced in a study of blood T cells in healthy people across ages. With a J-beta primer mix and a sample-barcoded 5' primer, a second PCR ran 7 to 11 cycles. TCRdb processed the 5' RACE reads anew with MiXCR; each CDR3 protein has one entry. The table has about 640,000 distinct CDR3 sequences, 58% seen once; the top ten hold approximately 37%. The source material was blood. These receptors all stem from a man aged 55-75 years in good health.

This clonotype was counted only a few times. J is TRBJ1-1 and V is TRBV15, with D uncertain. Germline lookup yields CDR1 LNHNV and CDR2 YYDKDF (reference sequence). This CDR3 is built from 14 residues. Deletions cut 0 bases from V and 7 bases from J, with 12 bases between. DNA for the CDR3: TGTGCCACCAGCAGAGATCGACAAGGGAATGAAGCTTTCTTT. Translated: CATSRDRQGNEAFF.

The chain uses TRBV19 and TRBJ2-1; D unclear. The CDR3 length is 14 residues. Germline values: CDR1 LNHDA, CDR2 SQIVND (reference sequence). The germline V and J ends were trimmed by 9 bases and 4 bases, with 16 bases remaining between them. This CDR3 is CASQSSSGYNEQFF. CDR3 coding DNA: TGTGCCAGCCAATCCTCCTCAGGATACAATGAGCAGTTCTTC.

The chain carries TRBV5-5 and TRBJ2-3; perhaps TRBD2 as D (5 bases). This CDR3 region has 15 residues. V lost 0 bases and J 0 bases, leaving 8 bases between the germline ends. CDR1 and CDR2 from the germline V gene are SGHKS and YYEKEE (reference sequence). Here the CDR3 reads CASSLDGDSTDTQYF. CDR3 DNA: TGTGCCAGCAGCTTGGACGGGGATAGCACAGATACGCAGTATTTT.

The table lists this clonotype with a few counts. The chain recombines TRBV5-6 with TRBJ2-5, with a weak D call TRBD1 (6 bases). V was shortened by 6 bases and J by 1 base, with 10 bases between the two germline ends. The germline CDR1 and CDR2 sequences are SGHDT and YYEEEE. The CDR3 runs 13 residues. The CDR3 DNA sequence: TGTGCCAGCACCCTACAGGGCCAAGAGACCCAGTACTTC. Translation: CASTLQGQETQYF.

This clonotype qualifies as medium-sized. The chain couples TRBV7-2 to TRBJ2-1, with 10 bases matching TRBD2. Germline V lookup: CDR1 SGHTA, CDR2 FQGNSA. The CDR3 loop spans 15 amino acids. Trimming at V came to 6 bases and at J to 2 bases, leaving 4 bases not matched to a gene. The CDR3 DNA reads TGTGCCAGCAGTCCTAGCGGGGGACCCTACAATGAGCAGTTCTTC. It is translated as CASSPSGGPYNEQFF.

V usage is TRBV3-1 and J usage is TRBJ2-6; D possibly matches TRBD1 or TRBD2 (5 bases each). The CDR3 extends over 14 amino acids. V was clipped by 7 bases and J by 0 bases, with 7 bases between them. Germline V gives CDR1 LGHDT, CDR2 YNNKEL (reference sequence). CDR3 sequence (DNA): TGTGCCAGCACCGGGACCTCTGGGGCCAACGTCCTGACTTTC. Translation gives CASTGTSGANVLTF.

This clonotype was seen a few times. The chain combines TRBV20-1 with TRBJ2-7, with 8 bases aligning to TRBD1. Germline-derived CDR1 and CDR2 are DFQATT and SNEGSKA (reference sequence). This CDR3 has 14 amino acids. The V gene end was trimmed by 4 bases and the J gene end by 3 bases; junction bases not matched to a gene: 8. In DNA form, the CDR3 reads TGCAGTGCTACAGGGACAGGTGGCGTCTACGAGCAGTACTTC. Translating it yields CSATGTGGVYEQYF.

The J gene is TRBJ2-3, the V gene TRBV9, with 9 bases identical to TRBD2. The length of the CDR3 is 17 residues. V lost 0 bases and J lost 3; bases outside the gene matches: 8. Germline loops: CDR1 SGDLS, CDR2 YYNGEE. The CDR3 coding sequence is TGTGCCAGCAGCGTAGATCCTGGCGGGGGGGCAACAGATACGCAGTATTTT. Translated, it gives CASSVDPGGGATDTQYF.

About this clonotype: The junction does not match germline at one end; this may be a read error. The V and J genes are TRBV6-6 and TRBJ2-4; 8 nucleotides agree with TRBD2. Per germline, CDR1 MNHNY and CDR2 SVGAGI (reference sequence). The CDR3 has 16 amino acids. The CDR3 loop reads CASSARGGASKNIQYF. CDR3 DNA sequence: TGTGCCAGCAGTGCCCGGGGGGGAGCGTCCAAGAACATTCAGTACTTC.

This clonotype was observed a handful of times. The rearrangement joins TRBV5-6 to TRBJ2-2; no reliable D call. This CDR3 is built from 15 residues. Trimming pared 4 bases from V and 1 base from J, leaving 11 bases between. CDR1 is SGHDT and CDR2 is YYEEEE in the germline V gene. The CDR3 bases are TGTGCCAGCAGCCCCCTACCCGGGAACACCGGGGAGCTGTTTTTT. Its translation: CASSPLPGNTGELFF.

This clonotype was detected once. The V call is TRBV28, the J call TRBJ2-2; D gene uncertain. Germline V CDR1 and CDR2: MDHEN, SYDVKM. The CDR3 is made up of 12 amino acids. Trimming stripped 6 bases from V and 7 bases from J, with 9 bases between. CDR3 residues: CASSQSYGELFF. The CDR3 coding sequence is TGTGCCAGCAGCCAGAGTTACGGGGAGCTGTTTTTT.

V usage is TRBV14 and J usage is TRBJ2-7; TRBD1 might be the D (7 bases). Germline values: CDR1 SGHDN, CDR2 FVKESK. The germline V and J ends were trimmed by 4 bases and 3 bases, with 19 bases remaining between them. The CDR3 runs 16 residues. The CDR3 spells CASSPPRQGGVYEQYF. CDR3 nucleotide sequence: TGTGCCAGCAGCCCCCCTAGGCAGGGGGGTGTCTACGAGCAGTACTTC.

This chain joins TRBV5-1 and TRBJ2-1, with 7 nucleotides matching TRBD2. This CDR3 spans 16 amino acids. Looked up from germline, CDR1 is SGHRS and CDR2 is YFSETQ. V shed 7 bases, J shed 7 bases, and the junction held 17 bases outside the gene matches. For the CDR3, the DNA is TGCGCCAGCGGATCGAGCGGGGCACCCACCTCTAATGAGCAGTTCTTC. Translated, it gives CASGSSGAPTSNEQFF.

This clonotype was detected many times. The chain carries TRBV29-1 and TRBJ2-3; D remains ambiguous. Germline V CDR1 and CDR2: SQVTM, ANQGSEA. The ends were cut back, 2 bases at V and 3 bases at J, with 6 bases in the middle. The CDR3 runs to 12 residues. This chain's CDR3 is CSVETPTDTQYF. CDR3 in DNA: TGCAGCGTTGAAACCCCGACAGATACGCAGTATTTT.

The CDR3 protein is CATSASDPAGTQYF. The CDR3 nucleotides read TGTGCCACCAGTGCCTCGGACCCCGCAGGAACGCAGTATTTT. This chain connects TRBV24-1 to TRBJ2-3; no reliable D call. Deletions cut 5 bases from V and 9 bases from J, with 17 bases between. Germline CDR1 KGHDR, CDR2 SFDVKD. CDR3 length: 14 residues.

This chain uses TRBV12-3 or TRBV12-4 with TRBJ2-5; the D is unclear. The CDR3 has 13 amino acids. The V end was cut by 3 bases, the J end by 4 bases, with 9 bases between. CDR3 DNA: TGTGCCAGCAGTTTTTGGGGTGGAGAGACCCAGTACTTC. Encoded protein: CASSFWGGETQYF.

There are a few counts of this clonotype. This chain connects TRBV12-3 or TRBV12-4 to TRBJ2-1, with D possibly TRBD2 on 7 matching bases. The CDR3 is 13 amino acids. Trimming shortened V by 6 bases and J by 8 bases, and 14 bases separated the two germline ends. CDR3 coding DNA: TGTGCCAGCAGACGAGGGGGGGCCCATGAGCAGTTCTTC. The encoded protein is CASRRGGAHEQFF.

This clonotype has more than one count but fewer than ten. The J gene is TRBJ2-5, the V gene TRBV20-1; 10 nucleotides match TRBD2. This CDR3 contains 14 residues. After removal of 5 bases from V and 5 bases from J, the junction contained 8 bases not matched to a gene. From germline, CDR1 is DFQATT and CDR2 SNEGSKA (reference sequence). The CDR3 DNA follows: TGCAGTGCTCTACCGGGACTAGCGCAGGAGACCCAGTACTTC. This sequence encodes CSALPGLAQETQYF.

This chain connects TRBV3-1 to TRBJ2-3; either TRBD1 or TRBD2 may supply D (5 bases each). CDR3 length: 13 residues. V lost 7 bases to trimming and J lost 5 bases, with 13 bases between them. CDR1 is LGHDT, CDR2 YNNKEL, per germline (reference sequence). CDR3 protein: CASIDMGEDTQYF. The CDR3 nucleotides are TGTGCCAGCATCGATATGGGGGAAGATACGCAGTATTTT.

The rearrangement joins TRBV24-1 to TRBJ1-5; perhaps TRBD1 as D (5 bases). Between the trimmed V and J ends, which lost 5 bases and 5 bases, there was a span of 15 bases. CDR1 is KGHDR, CDR2 SFDVKD, per germline. The CDR3 covers 15 residues. The CDR3 here is CATSASSGADQPQHF. The CDR3 DNA follows: TGTGCCACCAGTGCCTCAAGTGGGGCGGATCAGCCCCAGCATTTT.

This clonotype was seen only a few times. The chain carries TRBV2 and TRBJ2-1, with D unclear. Per germline, CDR1 SNHLY and CDR2 FYNNEI. The germline V and J ends were trimmed by 10 bases and 0 bases, with 13 bases remaining between them. This CDR3 has 14 residues. CDR3 coding DNA: TGTGCCAACCAGCCAGAGAGCTCCTACAATGAGCAGTTCTTC. It translates to CANQPESSYNEQFF.

This clonotype was detected only a few times. The V gene is TRBV12-3 or TRBV12-4, the J gene TRBJ2-3; D unclear. Trimming cost V 4 bases and J 2 bases, with 7 bases left between them. CDR3 length equals 13 residues. CDR3 sequence (DNA): TGTGCCAGCAGTTATCGATACACAGATACGCAGTATTTT. Protein: CASSYRYTDTQYF.

The V gene is TRBV29-1, the J gene TRBJ1-2; D not certain. Germline loops: CDR1 SQVTM, CDR2 ANQGSEA. Trimming removed 3 bases at V and 6 bases at J, with 8 bases between. CDR3 size: 11 residues. In nucleotides, the CDR3 is TGCAGCGTTGAGGCAGTCGATGGCTACACCTTC. It translates to CSVEAVDGYTF.

This chain connects TRBV29-1 to TRBJ2-3; D possibly corresponds to TRBD1 (5 bases). CDR1 is SQVTM and CDR2 is ANQGSEA in the germline V gene. V gave up 7 bases and J gave up 3 bases, with 14 bases separating them. This CDR3 is 13 amino acids long. The CDR3 loop reads CSGGAQRTDTQYF. The CDR3, as DNA: TGCAGCGGTGGGGCACAGAGAACAGATACGCAGTATTTT.

The chain carries TRBV5-1 and TRBJ1-2, with TRBD1 matching 7 bases. Germline CDR1 reads SGHRS; CDR2 reads YFSETQ. The V gene end was trimmed by 1 base and the J gene end by 2 bases; junction bases not matched to a gene: 5. The length of the CDR3 is 15 residues. The CDR3, as DNA: TGCGCCAGCAGCTTGACAGGGGAATGGAACTATGGCTACACCTTC. Translation: CASSLTGEWNYGYTF. Together with reference TRBV5-1 and TRBJ1-2, the CDR3 gives the full variable domain: KAGVTQTPRYLIKTRGQQVTLSCSPISGHRSVSWYQQTPGQGLQFLFEYFSETQRNKGNFPGRFSGRQFSNSRSEMNVSTLELGDSALYLCASSLTGEWNYGYTFGSGTRLTVV.

This clonotype appeared a few times. The V gene is TRBV6-1, the J gene TRBJ2-5, with 10 bases matching TRBD2. Germline assignment: CDR1 MNHNS and CDR2 SASEGT. After removal of 6 bases from V and 1 base from J, the junction contained 8 bases not matched to a gene. The CDR3 is 16 residues long. This CDR3 reads CASRLAGSQPQETQYF. The CDR3 DNA reads TGTGCCAGCAGACTAGCGGGGAGCCAACCCCAAGAGACCCAGTACTTC.

This rearrangement joins TRBV2 to TRBJ2-1; TRBD2 agrees at 12 bases. Germline-derived CDR1 and CDR2 are SNHLY and FYNNEI. The CDR3 length is 15 residues. The V and J ends lost 6 bases and 6 bases, in that order; junction bases with no gene match: 6. Here the CDR3 reads CASSRGLAGINEQFF. DNA for the CDR3: TGTGCCAGCAGCCGAGGACTAGCGGGGATCAATGAGCAGTTCTTC.

Notes on this clonotype: At one end the junction does not follow the germline gene, possibly because of a read error. The chain carries TRBV5-1 and TRBJ2-1, with D possibly being TRBD1 (6 bases). This CDR3 has 15 residues. In germline, CDR1 is SGHRS, CDR2 YFSETQ. The chain's CDR3 is CVSSPRQEAYNEQFF. CDR3 coding DNA: TGCGTCAGCAGCCCGAGACAGGAGGCCTACAATGAGCAGTTCTTC.

The rearrangement links TRBV12-3 or TRBV12-4 to TRBJ1-1; 7 positions match TRBD1. Trimming cost V 6 bases and J 5 bases; bases outside gene matches: 12. The CDR3 consists of 15 residues. The CDR3 sequence is CASRTADRANTEAFF. The CDR3 DNA reads as TGTGCCAGCAGAACTGCCGACAGGGCGAATACTGAAGCTTTCTTT.

The genes are TRBV5-1 and TRBJ2-7; TRBD2 is a possible D gene (5 bases). The DNA end favors TRBJ2-5, so the J call may be wrong. Per germline, CDR1 SGHRS and CDR2 YFSETQ. The CDR3 contains 15 residues. CDR3 region: CASSLDRARGETQYF. CDR3 DNA sequence: TGCGCCAGCAGCTTAGATCGGGCCCGAGGGGAGACCCAGTACTTC.